This entry features one T cell receptor (beta chain) sequence. As processed by the authors: Estimation of nucleated cell counts relied on the amplification of reference gene primers. TCRdb keeps only in-frame clones here, not all; method: immunoSEQ multiplex PCR. V, J and clone size were drawn from that table, and D and trimming were deduced from the DNA. The data hold around 300,000 clones, with roughly 89% observed a single time. The data are from a study of blood T cell repertoires in COVID-19. In the study overall: Samples taken during acute and convalescent COVID-19 were collected in the United States, Italy and Spain.

This clonotype was obtained from a woman aged 40 to 50 who had recovered from COVID-19. Sequences were obtained from peripheral blood.

CDR3 in DNA: TGTGCCAGCAGCCAAGAGGACTGGACAGTGCAGAACACCGGGGAGCTGTTTTTT. It codes for CASSQEDWTVQNTGELFF. The genes are TRBV3-1 (or the pseudogene TRBV3-2) and TRBJ2-2; D might be TRBD1 (6 bases). Germline loops: CDR1 LGHDT, CDR2 YNNKEL (reference sequence). There are 18 residues in the CDR3. The germline V and J ends were trimmed by 0 bases and 1 base, with 15 bases remaining between them.